This TCR beta chain was documented in a study of spatial heterogeneity in lung cancer. TCRdb re-derived calls from the 5' RACE reads in MiXCR, one entry per CDR3 protein. This table has about 43,000 distinct CDR3 sequences, about 23% appearing once. The sample's time point: blood at routine non-recurrence follow-up after resection. This CDR3 has 14 residues. In germline, CDR1 is SQVTM, CDR2 ANQGSEA. Trimming took 3 bases from V and 3 from J, leaving 13 bases between them. This clonotype was seen at least ten times. The chain uses TRBV29-1 and TRBJ2-3, with D possibly matching TRBD2 (7 bases). The material was PBMCs, obtained at follow-up. The clonotype was recovered from a female donor with early-stage non-small cell lung cancer. The CDR3 loop is CSVDSRGGTDTQYF. The CDR3 DNA reads as TGCAGCGTTGACAGCAGGGGAGGGACAGATACGCAGTATTTT.